These T cell receptor beta chains were read from a single sample in a study of CD8 T cells in Susac syndrome. One entry per CDR3 protein, called by TCRdb with MiXCR from the immunoSEQ multiplex PCR reads. The table lists about 210,000 distinct CDR3 sequences, about 95% of them singletons. Sequences were obtained from CD4+ T cells from PBMCs. All receptors derive from a human donor with multiple sclerosis. CDR3s include the opening cysteine and the closing phenylalanine or tryptophan. D genes are given only for firm matches. Clone size is shown for a subset of rows, as once, few, many or a class of expanded clone.

d_call,clone_size,v_call,j_call,cdr3_nt,cdr3_aa
.,.,TRBV3-1,TRBJ2-5,TGTGCCAGCAGCCAAGGTTCATTCCAAGAGACCCAGTACTTC,CASSQGSFQETQYF
.,.,TRBV5-4,TRBJ2-1,TGTGCCAGCAGCTACCCTAAGTCGGGGCCTTACAATGAGCAGTTCTTC,CASSYPKSGPYNEQFF
.,few,TRBV29-1,TRBJ1-1,TGCAGCGTTGGTACAGGGACTGAAGCTTTCTTT,CSVGTGTEAFF
TRBD2,.,TRBV20-1,TRBJ2-3,TGCAGTGCTAGTGTACTAGCGGGGGGGCCGGGGTTAGATACGCAGTATTTT,CSASVLAGGPGLDTQYF
.,.,TRBV20-1,TRBJ1-4,TGCAGTGCGGCGAGGGGTGAAAAACTGTTTTTT,CSAARGEKLFF
.,.,TRBV24-1,TRBJ2-3,TGTGCCACCAGTGTAGGGTCCGAAGATACGCAGTATTTT,CATSVGSEDTQYF
.,.,TRBV3-1,TRBJ2-5,TGTGCCACCAGTAGCGGCGGGGAAGAGACCCAGTACTTC,CATSSGGEETQYF
.,.,TRBV15,TRBJ1-1,TGTGCCACCAGCAGAGATTTTGGGTTTACGAACACTGAAGCTTTCTTT,CATSRDFGFTNTEAFF
.,.,TRBV3-1,TRBJ1-1,TGTGCCAGCAGCCAAGCGGCAGGGCGGACTGAAGCTTTCTTT,CASSQAAGRTEAFF
.,.,TRBV30,TRBJ1-2,TGTGCCTGGAGTCCCTCCGGGGGAAGGAACTATGGCTACACCTTC,CAWSPSGGRNYGYTF
TRBD1,once,TRBV6-5,TRBJ2-2,TGTGCCAGCAGTTACAGGTCTGGGACAGGCCGACACGGCGGGGAGCTGTTTTTT,CASSYRSGTGRHGGELFF
.,.,TRBV7-2,TRBJ2-7,TGTGCCAGCAGCTTAGCAGGGGACCACGAGCAGTACTTC,CASSLAGDHEQYF